What follows is one TCR beta chain and its context. The data were taken from a study of control samples from healthy donors and cancer patients. V lost 0 bases and J 5 bases, leaving 7 bases between the germline ends. The CDR3 length is 14 residues. CDR1 is KGHDR and CDR2 is SFDVKD in the germline V gene. Sequencing was performed with immunoSEQ multiplex PCR; in TCRdb, only in-frame clones are kept and a portion is missing. Of 130,000 or so clones listed, about 88% are singletons. This receptor was obtained from a man in his fifties or sixties in good health. This chain links TRBV24-1 with TRBJ1-5; D call uncertain. Sequenced material: blood. This chain's CDR3 is CATSDLATHQPQHF. The CDR3 DNA follows: TGTGCCACCAGTGATTTGGCAACTCATCAGCCCCAGCATTTT.